This entry lists 10 T cell receptor beta chains sequenced from one sample in a study of T cells in Graves' hyperthyroidism and ophthalmopathy (dated by TCRdb to about 2019). Libraries were prepared through multiplex PCR. Reads for this sample came from an Illumina HiSeq 2000. The TCR beta CDR3 regions were amplified from RNA transcripts. A first-round RT-PCR of the TCR CDR3 used the HTBI primer set with the Qiagen OneStep RT-PCR kit. Through fastp at Q25 and MiXCR, TCRdb rebuilt clones from the public reads, retaining in-frame beta chains. CDR3 protein sequences are deduplicated, and each keeps its most common genes and DNA. A total of about 160,000 distinct CDR3 sequences appear in this sample, 9.4% of them only once. In total, the top ten clones hold approximately 20% of the sample. The specimen sequenced was blood. All receptors come from a woman aged 18-29 years with Graves' hyperthyroidism that later progressed to Graves' ophthalmopathy.

There are a few counts of this clonotype. This chain joins TRBV3-1 and TRBJ2-3; possible D gene TRBD1, 6 bases. The CDR3 is made up of 16 amino acids. V was cut by 1 base and J by 4 bases, with 15 bases left in between. Germline loops: CDR1 LGHDT, CDR2 YNNKEL (reference sequence). This chain's CDR3 is CASSQGGLVGSDTQYF. Here the CDR3 DNA reads TGTGCCAGCAGCCAAGGGGGGCTAGTTGGGTCAGATACGCAGTATTTT.

With regard to this clonotype: A clone one base away is much larger, so this may be a read error. The chain joins TRBV20-1 to TRBJ1-5; TRBD1 matches at 8 bases. V shed 5 bases, J shed 3 bases, and the junction held 9 bases outside the gene matches. CDR1 is DFQATT and CDR2 is SNEGSKA in the germline V gene (reference sequence). This CDR3 has 15 residues. As DNA, the CDR3 is TGCAGTGCTTACCCAGGGGGCTTTATCAATCAGCCCCAGCATTTT. The encoded protein is CSAYPGGFINQPQHF.

This clonotype has at least ten counts. The rearrangement links TRBV28 to TRBJ1-1, with TRBD1 identical over 9 bases. V lost 7 bases to trimming and J lost 6 bases; unmatched junction nucleotides: 6. This CDR3 has 13 residues. The germline V gene has CDR1 MDHEN and CDR2 SYDVKM. CDR3 in amino acids: CASNLQGASEAFF. The CDR3 DNA reads TGTGCCAGCAACTTACAGGGGGCATCTGAAGCTTTCTTT.

This clonotype was detected many times. This sequence joins TRBV11-2 and TRBJ1-6; 8 bases are a match to TRBD1. Germline values: CDR1 SGHAT, CDR2 FQNNGV. The V gene end was trimmed by 1 base and the J gene end by 8 bases; junction bases not matched to a gene: 4. CDR3 length: 15 residues. As DNA, the CDR3 is TGTGCCAGCAGCTTAGCAGGGGGCGACCATTCACCCCTCCACTTT. It codes for CASSLAGGDHSPLHF. Full variable domain (outside the CDR3, taken from reference TRBV11-2 and TRBJ1-6): EAGVAQSPRYKIIEKRQSVAFWCNPISGHATLYWYQQILGQGPKLLIQFQNNGVVDDSQLPKDRFSAERLKGVDSTLKIQPAKLEDSAVYLCASSLAGGDHSPLHFGNGTRLTVT.

There are many counts of this clonotype. V gene TRBV6-1 combines with J gene TRBJ2-2; no reliable D call. The V end was cut by 4 bases, the J end by 7 bases, with 10 bases between. CDR1 is MNHNS, CDR2 SASEGT, per germline. CDR3 length: 13 amino acids. CDR3 amino acids: CASSGYTGGELFF. The CDR3, as DNA: TGTGCCAGCAGTGGGTATACCGGCGGGGAGCTGTTTTTT.

About this clonotype: A read error may explain this, as a much larger clone is one base away. The chain has TRBV24-1 and TRBJ1-2; D is uncertain. The CDR3 consists of 12 residues. CDR1 is KGHDR and CDR2 is SFDVKD in the germline V gene. Trimming shortened V by 12 bases and J by 5 bases, and 15 bases separated the two germline ends. For the CDR3, the DNA is TGTGCCGCCCAATCCCTCACATATGGCTACACCTTC. Amino acid sequence: CAAQSLTYGYTF.

This clonotype was detected many times. V usage is TRBV14 and J usage is TRBJ1-1; D gene unclear. The ends were cut back, 0 bases at V and 0 bases at J, with 5 bases in the middle. Per the germline V gene, CDR1 is SGHDN and CDR2 is FVKESK. CDR3 length: 14 residues. This CDR3 is CASSQEQMNTEAFF. The CDR3 DNA is TGTGCCAGCAGCCAAGAACAGATGAACACTGAAGCTTTCTTT.

The V gene is TRBV14, the J gene TRBJ1-1, with 7 positions matching TRBD1. The CDR3 covers 15 residues. CDR1 is SGHDN, CDR2 FVKESK, per germline. V dropped 3 bases and J dropped 4; count of bases not matched to a gene: 8. The CDR3 DNA reads as TGTGCCAGCAGCCACCTGACAGGGCTAGGCACTGAAGCTTTCTTT. Translating it yields CASSHLTGLGTEAFF.

This clonotype was counted at least ten times. The chain joins TRBV15 to TRBJ1-2, with 7 nucleotides matching TRBD1. The V gene end was trimmed by 0 bases and the J gene end by 8 bases; junction bases not matched to a gene: 12. This CDR3 region has 16 residues. Germline V gene data show CDR1 as LNHNV and CDR2 as YYDKDF (reference sequence). In DNA, the CDR3 is TGTGCCACCAGCAGAGATCTTAAGGACAGGACGGAAGGCTACACCTTC. It codes for CATSRDLKDRTEGYTF.

There are many counts of this clonotype. The chain recombines TRBV6-1 with TRBJ2-7; 9 bases line up with TRBD2. The ends lost 3 bases at V and 3 bases at J; junction bases unmatched: 9. The CDR3 consists of 16 residues. In germline, CDR1 is MNHNS, CDR2 SASEGT. The CDR3 sequence: CASSDSGRGGRYEQYF. The CDR3 coding sequence is TGTGCCAGCAGTGATTCAGGGCGGGGGGGCCGCTACGAGCAGTACTTC.